Listed below are T cell receptor beta chains from one sample, sequenced in a study of blood T cell repertoires in COVID-19. Data came from immunoSEQ multiplex PCR; TCRdb stores just in-frame clones and leaves some out. The sample yields 380,000 or so clones, about 89% seen once. The sequenced sample consisted of peripheral blood. The receptor source for this set is a man in his forties or fifties with acute or convalescent COVID-19. CDR3s include the opening cysteine and the closing phenylalanine or tryptophan. A D gene is named only where the DNA matches it firmly. Some rows mark clone size as missing; the rest say once, few, many or name a class of expanded clone.

d_call,j_call,v_call,clone_size,cdr3_aa,cdr3_nt
.,TRBJ2-1,TRBV9,.,CASSDGGGLAHNEQFF,TGTGCCAGCAGCGATGGGGGCGGATTAGCGCACAATGAGCAGTTCTTC
.,TRBJ1-1,TRBV7-8,.,CASSLDRNTEAFF,TGTGCCAGCAGCTTGGACAGGAACACTGAAGCTTTCTTT
TRBD1,TRBJ2-1,TRBV19,.,CASRLRDRVDNEQFF,TGTGCCAGTAGGCTCCGGGACAGGGTCGACAATGAGCAGTTCTTC
.,TRBJ1-4,TRBV19,.,CASSTGPGEKLFF,TGTGCCAGTAGTACAGGGCCGGGTGAAAAACTGTTTTTT
TRBD1,TRBJ2-4,TRBV9,.,CASSYPTGDIQYF,TGTGCCAGCAGCTATCCGACAGGGGACATTCAGTACTTC
TRBD1,TRBJ2-7,TRBV27,.,CASRRTGAVNEQYF,TGTGCCAGCAGACGGACAGGGGCTGTGAACGAGCAGTACTTC
TRBD1,TRBJ1-2,TRBV30,.,CAWRGQSSSYGYTF,TGTGCCTGGAGGGGACAGAGCAGCTCCTATGGCTACACCTTC
.,TRBJ1-1,TRBV7-3,few,CASSLGAYTEAFF,TGTGCCAGCAGCTTAGGGGCATACACTGAAGCTTTCTTT
.,TRBJ2-1,TRBV29-1,.,CSVEDSVRGRQFF,TGCAGCGTTGAAGATTCCGTCCGCGGGCGGCAGTTCTTC
TRBD1,TRBJ1-2,TRBV18,.,CASSPGWDRLGYTF,TGTGCCAGCTCACCTGGGTGGGACAGGCTTGGCTACACCTTC
.,TRBJ2-7,TRBV19,.,CASSIGQYSYEQYF,TGTGCCAGTAGTATTGGACAGTACTCCTACGAGCAGTACTTC
TRBD1,TRBJ2-7,TRBV5-4,.,CASSHPGQGAYEQYF,TGTGCCAGCAGCCATCCGGGACAGGGAGCCTACGAGCAGTACTTC
.,TRBJ2-1,TRBV21-1,.,CASSSLTGGPYNEQFF,TGTGCCAGCAGCAGTTTAACGGGAGGACCCTACAATGAGCAGTTCTTC
.,TRBJ1-2,TRBV7-3,.,CASSLTGGTGYTF,TGTGCCAGCAGCTTAACGGGCGGGACCGGCTACACCTTC
.,TRBJ1-4,TRBV24-1,.,CATSDPETEEKLFF,TGTGCCACCAGTGACCCCGAGACGGAGGAAAAACTGTTTTTT
.,TRBJ1-1,TRBV30,.,CAWILRGMNTEAFF,TGTGCCTGGATATTGCGCGGAATGAACACTGAAGCTTTCTTT
.,TRBJ1-6,TRBV28,.,CASSFRVDSPLHF,TGTGCCAGCAGTTTCAGGGTTGACTCACCCCTCCACTTT
.,TRBJ2-5,TRBV28,once,CASSTIRGARQETQYF,TGTGCCAGCAGTACCATTCGGGGGGCGCGCCAAGAGACCCAGTACTTC
TRBD2,TRBJ2-3,TRBV6-6,.,CASSPYQRERRTDTQYF,TGTGCCAGCAGTCCCTACCAGCGGGAGAGACGTACAGATACGCAGTATTTT
TRBD1,TRBJ2-7,TRBV5-1,once,CASSLSPGQGFAYEQYF,TGCGCCAGCAGCTTGTCACCGGGACAGGGTTTCGCCTACGAGCAGTACTTC
.,TRBJ1-2,TRBV6-5,.,CASSYSSGFGYTF,TGTGCCAGCAGTTACTCTTCGGGTTTTGGCTACACCTTC
.,TRBJ1-5,TRBV5-6,.,CASSLRGTINQPQHF,TGTGCCAGCAGCTTGAGAGGGACAATCAATCAGCCCCAGCATTTT